Following are 15 T cell receptor beta chains from one sample sequenced in a study of identical twins (dated by TCRdb to the mid-2010s). To prepare the library, 5' RACE was applied. The listed sequencing device is Illumina HiSeq 2000. TCRdb reprocessed the public reads (quality trimming at Q25 with fastp, clone calling with MiXCR) and kept in-frame beta chains. Records with the same CDR3 protein are collapsed into one entry carrying the most frequent genes and DNA. This sample gives 500,000 to 600,000 distinct CDR3 sequences in total; less than 25% of them show up just once. Together, the top ten hold approximately 0.95% of the sample. These data were likewise used in another study, on T cells expressing NK-cell markers.

The sequenced sample consisted of CD4+ T cells sorted from blood. These receptors came from a woman aged 18 to 35 in good health.

This chain connects TRBV7-2 to TRBJ2-7, with 7 bases fitting TRBD2. Germline V gene data show CDR1 as SGHTA and CDR2 as FQGNSA. The CDR3 is made up of 14 amino acids. J gave up 4 bases and V 5 bases, and 8 bases lay outside the gene matches. The CDR3 protein is CASSQRTSRYEQYF. The CDR3 DNA reads TGTGCCAGCAGCCAGAGGACTAGTAGGTACGAGCAGTACTTC.

This clonotype was detected a few times. The rearrangement uses TRBV6-2 or TRBV6-3 and TRBJ1-5; D remains unclear. The ends were cut back, 6 bases at V and 7 bases at J, with 19 bases in the middle. The germline V gene encodes CDR1 MNHEY and CDR2 SVGEGT. The CDR3 extends over 15 amino acids. CDR3 coding DNA: TGTGCCAGCAGCGCGGCCCGGCTAGGGAAGCAGCCCCAGCATTTT. Translation: CASSAARLGKQPQHF.

In its sample, this clonotype was seen many times. The rearrangement joins TRBV2 to TRBJ2-5; D is unclear. The V gene's germline CDR1 is SNHLY and CDR2 FYNNEI. This CDR3 has 11 residues. Trimming stripped 8 bases from V and 3 bases from J, with 7 bases between. The DNA of the CDR3 is TGTGCCAGCGGTGGGGAAGAGACCCAGTACTTC. Translated, it gives CASGGEETQYF.

A few counts support this clonotype. The gene calls are TRBV7-2 and TRBJ1-6, with D unclear. This CDR3 spans 14 amino acids. The germline V gene has CDR1 SGHTA and CDR2 FQGNSA. Deletions cut 5 bases from V and 7 bases from J, with 12 bases between. CDR3 region: CASSIRPLNSPLHF. Written as DNA, the CDR3 is TGTGCCAGCAGCATTAGACCCTTGAATTCACCCCTCCACTTT.

This clonotype was counted a few times. The rearrangement uses TRBV20-1 and TRBJ2-3; weak D call: TRBD2 (5 bases). The CDR3 is 15 residues long. Germline V CDR1 and CDR2: DFQATT, SNEGSKA (reference sequence). Trimming took off 2 bases at V and 3 bases at J, with 15 bases between the two ends. The CDR3 loop reads CSARTVSARTDTQYF. CDR3 sequence (DNA): TGCAGTGCTAGAACGGTTAGCGCCCGAACAGATACGCAGTATTTT.

This clonotype has just a few counts. The chain joins TRBV12-5 to TRBJ1-5; D unresolved. This CDR3 spans 16 amino acids. Germline V gene lookup returns CDR1 LGHNT and CDR2 FRNRAP. The ends were cut back, 0 bases at V and 0 bases at J, with 9 bases in the middle. CDR3 coding DNA: TGTGCTAGTGGTTTGGTACATGGTCCTAGCAATCAGCCCCAGCATTTT. Protein sequence: CASGLVHGPSNQPQHF.

V is TRBV2 and J is TRBJ1-2; D perhaps matches TRBD1 (5 bases). CDR1 SNHLY and CDR2 FYNNEI come from the germline V gene. The CDR3 totals 18 residues. Trimming shortened V by 4 bases and J by 0 bases, and 21 bases separated the two germline ends. CDR3 DNA: TGTGCCAGCAGTGCGGGTCGGGGCAGACGATCCACTAACTATGGCTACACCTTC. It yields the protein CASSAGRGRRSTNYGYTF.

This clonotype appeared many times. V and J are TRBV4-3 and TRBJ2-7; TRBD1 might be the D (6 bases). Germline V CDR1 and CDR2: LGHNA, YSLEER. The CDR3 has 19 residues. Trimming removed 1 base from V and 3 bases from J, with 25 bases in between. The CDR3 nucleotides read TGCGCCAGCAGCCAAGGGATCGATTTTACCCGGGACATAGACTACGAGCAGTACTTC. Amino acids: CASSQGIDFTRDIDYEQYF.

The gene calls are TRBV5-1 and TRBJ1-3; perhaps TRBD1 as D (6 bases). V was trimmed by 2 bases and J by 0 bases, leaving 24 bases between them. The V gene's germline CDR1 is SGHRS and CDR2 YFSETQ. The length of the CDR3 is 20 residues. The CDR3 loop is CASSLLAAGAPTSSGNTIYF. The CDR3 DNA sequence: TGCGCCAGCAGCTTATTGGCGGCAGGGGCCCCGACGAGCTCTGGAAACACCATATATTTT.

This clonotype was observed a handful of times. The gene calls are TRBV4-2 and TRBJ2-7, with 14 nucleotides matching TRBD2. Germline assignment: CDR1 LGHNA and CDR2 YNFKEQ. Germline trimming cut 0 bases from V and 2 bases from J; bases unmatched to any gene: 3. This CDR3 has 17 residues. CDR3 sequence: CASSQDRTSGGTYEQYF. Written as DNA, the CDR3 is TGTGCCAGCAGCCAAGATCGGACTAGCGGGGGGACCTACGAGCAGTACTTC.

This clonotype has only a few counts. The genes are TRBV12-3 or TRBV12-4 and TRBJ2-1, with D perhaps matching TRBD1 (5 bases). The CDR3 runs 13 residues. V lost 8 bases to trimming and J lost 0 bases, with 8 bases between them. Here the CDR3 reads CASLTGSYNEQFF. CDR3 coding DNA: TGTGCCAGCCTTACAGGCTCCTACAATGAGCAGTTCTTC.

The chain combines TRBV20-1 with TRBJ2-1; 9 nucleotides align to TRBD1. V trimming: 5 bases; J trimming: 0 bases; junction bases outside the gene matches: 2. The CDR3 runs to 14 residues. Germline CDR1 and CDR2: DFQATT and SNEGSKA (reference sequence). The CDR3 loop is CSAQTGGSYNEQFF. In nucleotides, the CDR3 is TGCAGTGCTCAGACAGGGGGCTCCTACAATGAGCAGTTCTTC.

The chain recombines TRBV20-1 with TRBJ1-1; D remains ambiguous. Germline V gene data show CDR1 as DFQATT and CDR2 as SNEGSKA (reference sequence). There are 14 residues in the CDR3. Trimming removed 3 bases at V and 4 bases at J, with 15 bases between. The CDR3: CSASYSGRGTEAFF. DNA for the CDR3: TGCAGTGCTAGTTACAGCGGACGGGGCACTGAAGCTTTCTTT.

This clonotype was seen a few times. The chain employs TRBV18 and TRBJ2-1; TRBD2 matches at 11 bases. Germline assignment: CDR1 KGHSH and CDR2 LQKENI. J gave up 7 bases and V 1 base, and 6 bases lay outside the gene matches. This CDR3 has 16 residues. CDR3 sequence: CASSPLTSGRVNEQFF. The CDR3 bases are TGTGCCAGCTCACCACTCACTAGCGGGAGAGTAAATGAGCAGTTCTTC.

This chain links TRBV7-2 with TRBJ2-7, with D tentatively TRBD2 (6 bases). Germline V gene data show CDR1 as SGHTA and CDR2 as FQGNSA. The CDR3 has 15 amino acids. V was trimmed by 5 bases and J by 2 bases, leaving 16 bases between them. CDR3 protein: CASSPAGNEAYEQYF. The CDR3 bases are TGTGCCAGCAGCCCAGCGGGTAACGAGGCCTACGAGCAGTACTTC.